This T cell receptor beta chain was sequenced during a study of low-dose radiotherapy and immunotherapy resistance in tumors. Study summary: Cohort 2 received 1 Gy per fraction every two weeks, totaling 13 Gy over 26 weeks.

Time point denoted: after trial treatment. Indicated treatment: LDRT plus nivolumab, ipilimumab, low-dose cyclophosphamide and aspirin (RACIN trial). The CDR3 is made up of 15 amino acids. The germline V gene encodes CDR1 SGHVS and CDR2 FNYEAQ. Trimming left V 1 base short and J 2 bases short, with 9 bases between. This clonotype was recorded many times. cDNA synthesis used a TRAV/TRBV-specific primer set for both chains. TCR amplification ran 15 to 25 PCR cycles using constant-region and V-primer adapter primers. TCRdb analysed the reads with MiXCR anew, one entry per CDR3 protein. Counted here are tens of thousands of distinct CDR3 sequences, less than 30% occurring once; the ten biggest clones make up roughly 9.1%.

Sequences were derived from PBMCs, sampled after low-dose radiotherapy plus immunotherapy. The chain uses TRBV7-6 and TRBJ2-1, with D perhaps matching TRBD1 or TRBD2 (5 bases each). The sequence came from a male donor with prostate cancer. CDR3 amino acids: CASSLGGPAYNEQFF. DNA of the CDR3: TGTGCCAGCAGCTTAGGGGGACCCGCCTACAATGAGCAGTTCTTC.